The 2 T cell receptor beta chains listed next were all sequenced from one sample in a study of beta chain features in type 1 diabetes listed by TCRdb under 2018. Library method: the immunoSEQ multiplex PCR assay. The entire amount of isolated RNA was reverse transcribed using the High Capacity cDNA Reverse Transcription Kit, so the sequenced TCRB transcripts were expressed ones. In its TCRdb copy, this immuneACCESS table keeps in-frame sequences only and misses some clones. Where compared with another copy, unresolved V genes explain less than half of these, and the others have no known cause. This sample holds around 340,000 clones; around 8.5% were observed only once. The ten largest make up 1% of the sample. The paper as a whole reports these results and caveats: A moderate but significant shortening of TCRB CDR3 length was observed in type 1 diabetes patients in all four CD4+ subsets.

These TCRs are of unknown antigen specificity. Sample: central memory CD4+ T cells from blood. The receptors stem from a man aged 25-40 years with type 1 diabetes.

The chain couples TRBV30 to TRBJ1-4; 9 positions match TRBD1. This CDR3 has 14 amino acids. CDR1 and CDR2 (germline): GTSNPN, SVGIG (reference sequence). The ends lost 1 base at V and 4 bases at J; junction bases unmatched: 1. CDR3 nucleotides: TGTGCCTGGAGTGGGGACAGGGTTAATGAAAAACTGTTTTTT. Protein product: CAWSGDRVNEKLFF. Using reference TRBV30 and TRBJ1-4 for the parts outside the CDR3, the full variable domain is SQTIHQWPATLVQPVGSPLSLECTVEGTSNPNLYWYRQAAGRGLQLLFYSVGIGQISSEVPQNLSASRPQDRQFILSSKKLLLSDSGFYLCAWSGDRVNEKLFFGSGTQLSVL.

The chain links TRBV7-2 to TRBJ2-5; D is perhaps TRBD2 (5 bases). The V end was cut by 4 bases, the J end by 1 base, with 7 bases between. The length of the CDR3 is 13 residues. Germline loops: CDR1 SGHTA, CDR2 FQGNSA. In DNA, the CDR3 is TGTGCCAGCAGCTCCGGACTCCAAGAGACCCAGTACTTC. Its protein is CASSSGLQETQYF.